Listed below are T cell receptor beta chains from one sample, sequenced in a study of CD8+ T cells in alopecia areata. The assay was immunoSEQ multiplex PCR, and TCRdb's table has in-frame clones only and misses some. Of 130,000 or so clones listed, around 87% are singletons. The source was CD8+ T cells sorted from blood, collected at week 4, from a patient treated with tofacitinib. These receptors all come from a human donor with alopecia areata. Each CDR3 is given with its conserved first and last residue. A D gene is named only where the DNA matches it firmly. The size field is filled for only some rows; it gives once, few, many or a size class.

TRBV2,16,TRBJ2-3,.,.,TGTGCCAGCAGCGGAGGCGGGACGGAGAGCACAGATACGCAGTATTTT,CASSGGGTESTDTQYF
TRBV7-9,15,TRBJ2-7,.,.,TGTGCCAGCAGCCCCTCTATGGGGCTGAACTACGAGCAGTACTTC,CASSPSMGLNYEQYF
TRBV29-1,15,TRBJ2-4,few,TRBD2,TGCAGCGTTGAAGATGGTCCTAGCGGGGAGGACATTCAGTACTTC,CSVEDGPSGEDIQYF
TRBV29-1,13,TRBJ2-1,few,TRBD2,TGCAGCGTTGATCTAGCGGGGGGCAATGAGCAGTTCTTC,CSVDLAGGNEQFF
TRBV29-1,13,TRBJ2-2,.,.,TGCAGCGTTGCAGACGGGGGCACCGGGGAGCTGTTTTTT,CSVADGGTGELFF
TRBV27,14,TRBJ2-7,once,.,TGTGCCAGCAGTTTAGAGGGCCTCTCCTACGAGCAGTACTTC,CASSLEGLSYEQYF
TRBV29-1,15,TRBJ2-7,.,.,TGCAGCGTCGAGGTGCGGGACACAAGCTCCTACGAGCAGTACTTC,CSVEVRDTSSYEQYF
TRBV29-1,13,TRBJ2-3,.,.,TGCAGCGTTGAAGATATATCAGGGTATACGCAGTATTTT,CSVEDISGYTQYF
TRBV7-8,16,TRBJ2-7,.,.,TGTGCCAGCAGCCTGGCAGGTCGCCATAGCTCCTACGAGCAGTACTTC,CASSLAGRHSSYEQYF
TRBV27,16,TRBJ2-1,.,TRBD2,TGTGCCAGCATCCCGACGAGCGGGGGACCTTACAATGAGCAGTTCTTC,CASIPTSGGPYNEQFF
TRBV27,15,TRBJ2-5,.,TRBD1,TGTGCCAGCAGCAGGCTGGACAGGACTCAAGAGACCCAGTACTTC,CASSRLDRTQETQYF
TRBV28,15,TRBJ1-2,.,TRBD1,TGTGCCAGCAGCGATTGGGACAGATTTAACTATGGCTACACCTTC,CASSDWDRFNYGYTF
TRBV30,12,TRBJ1-1,.,.,TGTGCCTGGTGGACAGAGAACACTGAAGCTTTCTTT,CAWWTENTEAFF
TRBV29-1,11,TRBJ1-2,.,.,TGCAGCCCCCGGAGGGTTTCTGGCTACACCTTC,CSPRRVSGYTF
TRBV27,12,TRBJ2-6,few,.,TGTGCCAGCTCTTCTGGGGCCAACGTCCTGACTTTC,CASSSGANVLTF
TRBV19,12,TRBJ1-1,.,.,TGTGCCAGTAGTATACTGGGAACTGAAGCTTTCTTT,CASSILGTEAFF
TRBV27,16,TRBJ2-2,.,.,TGTGCCAGCAGTTTTTCGGGGGCGGGGAACACCGGGGAGCTGTTTTTT,CASSFSGAGNTGELFF
TRBV6-5,13,TRBJ2-1,.,.,TGTGCCAGCAGTTACAACGAGGACAATGAGCAGTTCTTC,CASSYNEDNEQFF
TRBV4-2,17,TRBJ2-3,.,TRBD2,TGTGCCAGCAGCCAAGAACGGCTAGCGGGGGGCACAGATACGCAGTATTTT,CASSQERLAGGTDTQYF
TRBV29-1,15,TRBJ1-2,.,.,TGCAGCGTTGATCCCCCGGGGGGCAAGCACTATGGCTACACCTTC,CSVDPPGGKHYGYTF
TRBV27,11,TRBJ2-1,once,.,TGTGCCAGCAGTTCCCTCCGCGAGCAGTTCTTC,CASSSLREQFF
TRBV29-1,14,TRBJ2-7,.,.,TGCAGCGTTGAAATAGGCCAGAAACCCTACGAGCAGTACTTC,CSVEIGQKPYEQYF
TRBV27,13,TRBJ2-7,.,.,TGTGCCAGCAGTTTGGGGATCTCCTACGAGCAGTACTTC,CASSLGISYEQYF
TRBV18,11,TRBJ2-3,.,.,TGTGCCAGCTCACTCACAGATACGCAGTATTTT,CASSLTDTQYF
TRBV4-1,17,TRBJ1-2,few,.,TGCGCCAGCAGCCAAGAAGACAGCCAATCCTTTAACTATGGCTACACCTTC,CASSQEDSQSFNYGYTF
TRBV25-1,11,TRBJ2-7,.,.,TGTGCCAGCAGTGTTAGTCGCGAGCAGTACTTC,CASSVSREQYF
TRBV30,14,TRBJ2-7,.,TRBD1,TGTGCCTGGAGTTTAGGACAGGGTATCTACGAGCAGTACTTC,CAWSLGQGIYEQYF
TRBV7-9,12,TRBJ2-2,.,.,TGTGCCAGCAGCTCCTTACCCGGGGAGCTGTTTTTT,CASSSLPGELFF
TRBV5-5,13,TRBJ1-1,.,.,TGTGCCAGCAGATTGCCAGGGACAACTGAAGCTTTCTTT,CASRLPGTTEAFF
TRBV7-9,16,TRBJ1-3,.,.,TGTGCCAGCAGCGGCGTGGGGGGCTTGGAGGGAAACACCATATATTTT,CASSGVGGLEGNTIYF
TRBV6-1,16,TRBJ2-5,.,.,TGTGCCAGCAGTGGTCGGGACAACAAGAGGGAAGAGACCCAGTACTTC,CASSGRDNKREETQYF
TRBV7-9,13,TRBJ2-1,.,.,TGTGCCAGCAGCTTGCCGCAGGACAATGAGCAGTTCTTC,CASSLPQDNEQFF
TRBV14,13,TRBJ2-7,.,TRBD1,TGTGCCAGCAGCCTACGGGACAGCTACGAGCAGTACTTC,CASSLRDSYEQYF
TRBV11-2,14,TRBJ2-7,once,.,TGTGCCAGCAGTTTACAGGACGCAACCTACGAGCAGTACTTC,CASSLQDATYEQYF
TRBV29-1,14,TRBJ1-1,.,TRBD1,TGCAGCGTTGAAACGGGGACAGTGAACACTGAAGCTTTCTTT,CSVETGTVNTEAFF
TRBV13,16,TRBJ1-6,.,.,TGTGCCAGCAGCCCGGGAGGGACCGTGTATAATTCACCCCTCCACTTT,CASSPGGTVYNSPLHF
TRBV30,14,TRBJ2-3,.,TRBD2,TGTGCCTGGAACGGGATAGCGGGGGGAGATACGCAGTATTTT,CAWNGIAGGDTQYF
TRBV2,12,TRBJ2-1,.,.,TGTGCCAGCAGTCCCGGGTCTGATGAGCAGTTCTTC,CASSPGSDEQFF